This passage covers 16 T cell receptor beta chains from one sample sequenced in a study of post-analysis software for immune sequencing data. Carried by the TCR beta cDNA libraries were unique molecular identifiers. TCRdb reanalysed the PCR reads using MiXCR and keeps one entry per CDR3 protein. The sample includes roughly 670,000 distinct CDR3 sequences, roughly three fifths of them seen just once. Study-wide results and caveats: Controls had lower frequencies than patients of roughly five TRBV segments, which included TRBV5-6, TRBV5-1 and TRBV20-1.

Antigens for these TCRs are unknown. The material sequenced was blood. The receptors stem from a girl aged 2 to 10 with multiple sclerosis.

This clonotype has a handful of counts. This chain links TRBV12-3 or TRBV12-4 with TRBJ2-7; the D is unclear. CDR3 length equals 12 residues. V was shortened by 4 bases and J by 4 bases, with 8 bases between the two germline ends. The CDR3 region is CASSSPRYEQYF. In nucleotides, the CDR3 is TGTGCCAGCAGTTCGCCACGTTACGAGCAGTACTTC.

The chain combines TRBV5-5 with TRBJ2-7; D not certain. Germline loops: CDR1 SGHKS, CDR2 YYEKEE (reference sequence). The V and J ends lost 0 bases and 0 bases respectively, with 7 bases between them. There are 14 residues in the CDR3. CDR3 sequence reads: CASSLGQNSYEQYF. CDR3 DNA: TGTGCCAGCAGCTTGGGGCAGAACTCCTACGAGCAGTACTTC.

The chain carries TRBV7-9 and TRBJ2-7, with a possible D match to TRBD1 (6 bases). V shed 5 bases and J shed 6 bases, with 14 bases lying between them. This CDR3 comprises 13 residues. Germline V gene lookup returns CDR1 SEHNR and CDR2 FQNEAQ (reference sequence). CDR3 DNA sequence: TGTGCCAGCAGCCAAAACGACAGGCTCGAGCAGTACTTC. This translates into CASSQNDRLEQYF.

The chain recombines TRBV29-1 with TRBJ2-1; D not resolved. Germline V CDR1 and CDR2: SQVTM, ANQGSEA. Trimming removed 7 bases from V and 4 bases from J, with 11 bases in between. The CDR3 sequence is 12 residues long. The DNA of the CDR3 is TGCAGCGGTGATTGGCAGTACAATGAGCAGTTCTTC. This translates into CSGDWQYNEQFF.

This clonotype was counted a few times. This chain joins TRBV4-3 and TRBJ1-1, with unresolved D. V shed 0 bases and J shed 3 bases, with 14 bases lying between them. CDR3 length: 16 amino acids. The V gene's germline CDR1 is LGHNA and CDR2 YSLEER. The DNA of the CDR3 is TGCGCCAGCAGCCAAGAAGGAGTGTGGCCCCACACTGAAGCTTTCTTT. This encodes CASSQEGVWPHTEAFF.

The rearrangement joins TRBV11-2 to TRBJ2-1; 9 bases line up with TRBD2. Trimming cost V 4 bases and J 9 bases; bases outside gene matches: 4. This CDR3 spans 13 amino acids. CDR1 SGHAT and CDR2 FQNNGV come from the germline V gene. The CDR3 DNA follows: TGTGCCAGCAGCTCCTATAGCGGGGGTGAGCAGTTCTTC. Translation gives CASSSYSGGEQFF.

The V and J genes are TRBV20-1 and TRBJ2-3; TRBD2 agrees at 8 bases. Germline V lookup: CDR1 DFQATT, CDR2 SNEGSKA (reference sequence). There are 15 residues in the CDR3. V dropped 3 bases and J dropped 3; count of bases not matched to a gene: 8. The CDR3 nucleotides are TGCAGTGCTAGTGGGGGTAGCGGGGATACAGATACGCAGTATTTT. Residues: CSASGGSGDTDTQYF.

The genes are TRBV29-1 and TRBJ2-5, with D unclear. Germline loops: CDR1 SQVTM, CDR2 ANQGSEA. The ends were cut back, 4 bases at V and 5 bases at J, with 8 bases in the middle. The CDR3 contains 11 residues. The CDR3 DNA reads as TGCAGCGTTGTCGTCTCCGAGACCCAGTACTTC. It translates to CSVVVSETQYF.

This clonotype was seen only a few times. Here the CDR3 DNA reads TGCGCCAGCAGCTTGTGGGGGACAGGGTATGATGAGCAGTTCTTC. Its protein is CASSLWGTGYDEQFF. The rearrangement links TRBV5-1 to TRBJ2-1, with 9 nucleotides matching TRBD1. Germline V lookup: CDR1 SGHRS, CDR2 YFSETQ. V lost 1 base and J lost 8; bases outside the gene matches: 7. The CDR3 consists of 15 residues.

The V gene is TRBV7-2, the J gene TRBJ2-3; D may be TRBD2 (6 bases). The CDR3 length is 17 residues. CDR1 is SGHTA and CDR2 is FQGNSA in the germline V gene. Trimming removed 0 bases from V and 3 bases from J, with 16 bases in between. The CDR3: CASSLAGTSASTDTQYF. CDR3 bases: TGTGCCAGCAGCTTAGCGGGGACTTCCGCCTCTACAGATACGCAGTATTTT.

The chain employs TRBV7-6 and TRBJ2-1; 13 bases match TRBD2. V trimming: 5 bases; J trimming: 0 bases; junction bases outside the gene matches: 7. The germline CDR1 and CDR2 sequences are SGHVS and FNYEAQ. The CDR3 covers 18 residues. DNA for the CDR3: TGTGCCAGCAGCCAAAAAGGGACTAGCGGGATCTCCTACAATGAGCAGTTCTTC. It codes for CASSQKGTSGISYNEQFF.

The chain employs TRBV12-3 or TRBV12-4 and TRBJ1-6; D not certain. Trimming removed 1 base from V and 13 bases from J, with 17 bases in between. The CDR3 covers 15 residues. The CDR3 loop is CASSLGGTTKTPLHF. The CDR3 DNA sequence: TGTGCCAGCAGTTTAGGCGGTACAACCAAAACGCCCCTCCACTTT.

As to this clonotype: The germline gene is not matched at one end of the junction; a read error may be the cause. The rearrangement joins TRBV6-5 to TRBJ1-2, with D perhaps TRBD1 (5 bases). The CDR3 is made up of 13 amino acids. Looked up from germline, CDR1 is MNHEY and CDR2 is SVGAGI. For the CDR3, the DNA is TGCGCCAGCAGCCCCAGGGTGTCGGAAGGCTACACCTTC. Translation gives CASSPRVSEGYTF.

J is TRBJ1-1 and V is TRBV5-1; 10 nucleotides line up with TRBD1. Trimming at V came to 4 bases and at J to 6 bases, leaving 6 bases not matched to a gene. CDR1 and CDR2 (germline): SGHRS, YFSETQ. The CDR3 has 14 residues. CDR3 sequence reads: CASSRGDRGSEAFF. For the CDR3, the DNA is TGCGCCAGCAGCCGAGGGGACAGGGGCTCTGAAGCTTTCTTT.

V usage is TRBV19 and J usage is TRBJ2-4; D call uncertain. CDR3 length: 12 residues. Germline lookup yields CDR1 LNHDA and CDR2 SQIVND (reference sequence). Between the trimmed V and J ends, which lost 3 bases and 6 bases, there was a span of 6 bases. DNA of the CDR3: TGTGCCAGTAGTATCCCAGGAAACATTCAGTACTTC. Protein: CASSIPGNIQYF.

This clonotype showed up just a few times. The chain combines TRBV4-2 with TRBJ2-1; the match to TRBD1 covers 11 bases. Losses at the gene ends were 7 bases for V and 6 bases for J; bases not matched to a gene: 8. Germline values: CDR1 LGHNA, CDR2 YNFKEQ. This CDR3 is built from 15 residues. DNA of the CDR3: TGTGCCAGCAACTGGGGACAGGGGGATCTCAATGAGCAGTTCTTC. This sequence encodes CASNWGQGDLNEQFF.